A single sample gave rise to the 26 T cell receptor beta chains below, sequenced in a study of TIL therapy for anti-PD-1-resistant metastatic lung cancer. This was the immunoSEQ v3 assay. Some clones are missing from TCRdb's copy, which holds only in-frame ones; the method was immunoSEQ multiplex PCR. The profile shows under 100,000 clones, roughly 65% of them singletons. Specified time point: pre-treatment sample, taken before nivolumab and TIL therapy. Pleural nodules or supraclavicular lymph nodes made up most of the excised metastases sampled. The sample consisted of tumor tissue, taken at baseline. The receptors derive from a person between 30 and 80 years old with non-small cell lung cancer.

A note on this clone: An end of the junction differs from the germline gene, which may be a read error. This chain uses TRBV7-7 with TRBJ2-1; possibly TRBD2 for D (6 bases). The CDR3 covers 15 residues. Germline assignment: CDR1 SSHAT and CDR2 FNYEAQ (reference sequence). CDR3 residues: CASSSDSGTYNEQFF. The CDR3 bases are TGTGCTAGCAGCTCCGATAGCGGCACCTACAATGAGCAGTTCTTC.

This chain links TRBV28 with TRBJ1-2; tentatively, D is TRBD1 (5 bases). Germline CDR1 reads MDHEN; CDR2 reads SYDVKM. V was cut by 3 bases and J by 4 bases, with 15 bases left in between. The CDR3 consists of 15 residues. The CDR3 bases are TGTGCCAGCAGTTTGGGGGGGGAGGTCGGCTATGGCTACACCTTC. Protein: CASSLGGEVGYGYTF.

The rearrangement links TRBV15 to TRBJ1-2; D remains unclear. V was clipped by 5 bases and J by 12 bases, with 13 bases between them. The length of the CDR3 is 11 residues. CDR1 and CDR2 (germline): LNHNV, YYDKDF (reference sequence). The CDR3 is CATSESRVDTF. CDR3 bases: TGTGCCACCAGCGAGTCCAGAGTAGACACCTTC.

The chain recombines TRBV12-2 with TRBJ1-6; TRBD1, the table's D call, lacks a check against the DNA. TRBV12-2 is recorded as a pseudogene. The CDR3 sequence is 15 residues long. CDR3 sequence: CASRLGRQGGSPLHF. DNA for the CDR3: TGTGCAAGTCGCTTGGGAAGACAGGGTGGTTCACCCCTCCACTTT.

The chain employs TRBV19 and TRBJ2-5; 12 positions match TRBD1. The trim removed 7 bases at V and 5 bases at J, leaving 8 bases unmatched. Germline lookup yields CDR1 LNHDA and CDR2 SQIVND (reference sequence). This CDR3 spans 15 amino acids. The CDR3 DNA reads TGTGCCAGTAACCAGGGGACAGGGGGCAGGGAGACCCAGTACTTC. It specifies CASNQGTGGRETQYF. Full variable domain (outside the CDR3, taken from reference TRBV19 and TRBJ2-5): DGGITQSPKYLFRKEGQNVTLSCEQNLNHDAMYWYRQDPGQGLRLIYYSQIVNDFQKGDIAEGYSVSREKKESFPLTVTSAQKNPTAFYLCASNQGTGGRETQYFGPGTRLLVL.

The chain links TRBV2 to TRBJ2-3; 7 positions match TRBD2. Unmatched junction bases numbered 6, after V lost 3 bases and J lost 0 bases. Germline values: CDR1 SNHLY, CDR2 FYNNEI. The length of the CDR3 is 16 residues. The CDR3 region has the DNA TGTGCCAGCAGTGATAGTCTAGCGGCTAGCACAGATACGCAGTATTTT. Translated: CASSDSLAASTDTQYF.

V and J are TRBV11-1 and TRBJ2-1; D is undetermined. From germline, CDR1 is SGHAT and CDR2 FQDESV (reference sequence). The CDR3 sequence is 16 residues long. Trimming left V 1 base short and J 0 bases short, with 10 bases between. The CDR3 nucleotides read TGTGCCAGCAGCTTAGTGGGCCTACTCTCCTACAATGAGCAGTTCTTC. Encoded protein: CASSLVGLLSYNEQFF.

This clone was seen a few times. The CDR3 loop reads CAWTPGSNGYTF. CDR3 nucleotide sequence: TGTGCCTGGACCCCCGGGTCCAATGGCTACACCTTC. The genes are TRBV30 and TRBJ1-2; no reliable D call. V lost 4 bases and J 6 bases, leaving 12 bases between the germline ends. The CDR3 loop spans 12 amino acids. CDR1 is GTSNPN, CDR2 SVGIG, per germline (reference sequence).

This chain uses TRBV3-1 (or the pseudogene TRBV3-2) with TRBJ2-1; 13 bases map to TRBD2. V shed 2 bases, J shed 9 bases, and the junction held 22 bases outside the gene matches. In germline, CDR1 is LGHDT, CDR2 YNNKEL (reference sequence). The CDR3 loop spans 21 amino acids. The CDR3 region is CASSQPIEVLAGGPRACEQFF. In DNA form, the CDR3 reads TGTGCCAGCAGCCAACCCATCGAGGTACTAGCGGGAGGGCCTAGAGCGTGTGAGCAGTTCTTC.

The genes are TRBV11-3 and TRBJ2-1; D ambiguous. The CDR3 extends over 13 amino acids. Germline V gives CDR1 SGHNT, CDR2 YENEEA. V was shortened by 1 base and J by 11 bases, with 12 bases between the two germline ends. The CDR3 nucleotides are TGTGCCAGCAGCTTAGCCGGCGGCTCTCAGCAGTTCTTC. This translates into CASSLAGGSQQFF.

In this sample, this clone turned up a few times. The chain couples TRBV10-3 to TRBJ2-1, with D hard to call. The V end lost 2 bases, the J end lost 0 bases, and 8 bases lay between the germline ends. The V gene's germline CDR1 is ENHRY and CDR2 SYGVKD. This CDR3 spans 15 amino acids. The CDR3 DNA follows: TGTGCCATCAGTGAGCCGAACTACTCCTACAATGAGCAGTTCTTC. It yields the protein CAISEPNYSYNEQFF.

In its sample, this clone was seen a few times. The CDR3 protein is CASSPQGGEINGYTF. The DNA for the CDR3 is TGTGCCAGCAGCCCTCAAGGGGGCGAGATTAATGGCTACACCTTC. The J gene is TRBJ1-2, the V gene TRBV7-2, with 7 bases that match TRBD1. Trimming removed 5 bases from V and 6 bases from J; junction bases left unmatched: 12. Germline V gene lookup returns CDR1 SGHTA and CDR2 FQGNSA. The CDR3 spans 15 residues.

This clone was counted a single time. J is TRBJ2-1 and V is TRBV11-2; a weak D match, TRBD2 (5 bases). The CDR3 runs to 15 residues. Germline V lookup: CDR1 SGHAT, CDR2 FQNNGV. Trimming cost V 0 bases and J 5 bases, with 11 bases left between them. The CDR3 reads CASSLDRLQNNEQFF. DNA for the CDR3: TGTGCCAGCAGCTTAGATCGACTACAGAACAATGAGCAGTTCTTC.

In this sample, this clone is medium-sized. The chain links TRBV19 to TRBJ1-5; D remains unclear. Germline CDR1 and CDR2: LNHDA and SQIVND (reference sequence). V dropped 3 bases and J dropped 6 bases, with 9 bases sitting between them. This CDR3 contains 13 residues. The CDR3 DNA sequence: TGTGCCAGTAGTATCGCGTGGACTCAGCCCCAGCATTTT. This sequence encodes CASSIAWTQPQHF.

This clone was counted once. The chain is built from TRBV30 and TRBJ1-4; D unresolved. The V end lost 1 base, the J end lost 5 bases, and 5 bases lay between the germline ends. The V gene's germline CDR1 is GTSNPN and CDR2 SVGIG (reference sequence). The CDR3 is 12 residues long. The CDR3 DNA reads TGTGCCTGGAGTGGTGAGAATGAAAAACTGTTTTTT. Residues: CAWSGENEKLFF.

V is TRBV29-1 and J is TRBJ2-1; D call uncertain. Germline V gene sequence: CDR1 SQVTM, CDR2 ANQGSEA. The CDR3 has 13 residues. Deletions cut 1 base from V and 2 bases from J, with 6 bases between. Here the CDR3 DNA reads TGCAGCGTTGAAGGCGGAACCTACAATGAGCAGTTCTTC. It is translated as CSVEGGTYNEQFF.

The chain carries TRBV24-1 and TRBJ2-1; D gene unclear. This CDR3 is built from 12 residues. Trimming removed 9 bases at V and 6 bases at J, with 11 bases between. Germline CDR1 and CDR2: KGHDR and SFDVKD. CDR3 bases: TGTGCCACCGAAGGCGACTCCAATGAGCAGTTCTTC. Its translation: CATEGDSNEQFF.

In its sample, this clone was seen a few times. J is TRBJ1-4 and V is TRBV19; the D gene is possibly TRBD1 (5 bases). Germline V gene data show CDR1 as LNHDA and CDR2 as SQIVND (reference sequence). Trimming removed 9 bases from V and 0 bases from J, with 11 bases in between. This CDR3 is built from 14 residues. CDR3 region: CASKAGATNEKLFF. In DNA, the CDR3 is TGTGCCAGCAAGGCGGGGGCAACTAATGAAAAACTGTTTTTT. Drawing the rest from reference TRBV19 and TRBJ1-4, the complete variable domain is DGGITQSPKYLFRKEGQNVTLSCEQNLNHDAMYWYRQDPGQGLRLIYYSQIVNDFQKGDIAEGYSVSREKKESFPLTVTSAQKNPTAFYLCASKAGATNEKLFFGSGTQLSVL.

The chain is built from TRBV7-2 and TRBJ2-1, with D hard to call. Germline-derived CDR1 and CDR2 are SGHTA and FQGNSA. Between the trimmed V and J ends, which lost 5 bases and 4 bases, there was a span of 15 bases. This CDR3 spans 15 amino acids. The CDR3 DNA is TGTGCCAGCAGCCCGCAGAGTTATTCTTACAATGAGCAGTTCTTC. Translated: CASSPQSYSYNEQFF.

The genes are TRBV24-1 and TRBJ2-3; D not resolved. This CDR3 contains 15 residues. From germline, CDR1 is KGHDR and CDR2 SFDVKD. Trimming took 5 bases from V and 2 from J, leaving 13 bases between them. CDR3 region: CATSAATDATDTQYF. The CDR3 DNA sequence: TGTGCCACCAGTGCGGCAACGGATGCCACAGATACGCAGTATTTT.

The chain carries TRBV15 and TRBJ2-5; 8 bases align to TRBD1. This CDR3 is 16 amino acids long. Per the germline V gene, CDR1 is LNHNV and CDR2 is YYDKDF (reference sequence). V was pared by 5 bases and J by 5 bases, with 13 bases of the junction left unmatched. The CDR3 region is CATSRFGQGGQETQYF. CDR3 DNA: TGTGCCACCAGCCGATTCGGACAGGGAGGTCAGGAGACCCAGTACTTC.

The J gene is TRBJ2-1, the V gene TRBV28, with D perhaps TRBD1 (6 bases). The CDR3 runs to 15 residues. Germline lookup yields CDR1 MDHEN and CDR2 SYDVKM. Trimming took 6 bases from V and 9 from J, leaving 21 bases between them. CDR3 sequence (DNA): TGTGCCAGCAGGAACAGGGCAGCACACCGGCGTGAGCAGTTCTTC. Its protein is CASRNRAAHRREQFF. The variable domain in full, completed from reference TRBV28 and TRBJ2-1, reads DVKVTQSSRYLVKRTGEKVFLECVQDMDHENMFWYRQDPGLGLRLIYFSYDVKMKEKGDIPEGYSVSREKKERFSLILESASTNQTSMYLCASRNRAAHRREQFFGPGTRLTVL.

The V and J genes are TRBV6-1 and TRBJ2-3, with TRBD2 identical over 11 bases. The junction had 11 bases not matched to a gene; V was cut back by 2 bases and J by 7 bases. The length of the CDR3 is 17 residues. CDR1 is MNHNS and CDR2 is SASEGT in the germline V gene. The CDR3 here is CASSETLAGGPENTQYF. The CDR3 region has the DNA TGTGCCAGCAGTGAAACCTTAGCGGGAGGGCCGGAAAATACGCAGTATTTT.

This clone was counted only a few times. The chain is built from TRBV7-6 and TRBJ1-6; 9 bases fit TRBD1. The CDR3 has 15 amino acids. The germline CDR1 and CDR2 sequences are SGHVS and FNYEAQ. The trim removed 5 bases at V and 7 bases at J, leaving 6 bases unmatched. This chain's CDR3 is CASSLGTGRNSPLHF. The CDR3 nucleotides are TGTGCCAGCAGCCTAGGGACAGGGAGAAATTCACCCCTCCACTTT.

The chain is built from TRBV9 and TRBJ1-2; 7 bases fit TRBD1. V was clipped by 2 bases and J by 7 bases; unmatched bases: 8. There are 14 residues in the CDR3. The germline V gene encodes CDR1 SGDLS and CDR2 YYNGEE. DNA of the CDR3: TGTGCCAGCAGCGTCCAATCGGCAGGGGGTGGCTACACCTTC. Amino acid sequence: CASSVQSAGGGYTF. Complete variable domain (other parts from reference TRBV9 and TRBJ1-2): DSGVTQTPKHLITATGQRVTLRCSPRSGDLSVYWYQQSLDQGLQFLIQYYNGEERAKGNILERFSAQQFPDLHSELNLSSLELGDSALYFCASSVQSAGGGYTFGSGTRLTVV.

In its sample, this clone was seen a few times. The chain carries TRBV11-2 and TRBJ2-7; D might be TRBD2 (5 bases). V shed 5 bases and J shed 4 bases, with 12 bases lying between them. Per germline, CDR1 SGHAT and CDR2 FQNNGV. The CDR3 runs 13 residues. CDR3 amino acids: CASSTGIMYEQYF. In nucleotides, the CDR3 is TGTGCCAGCAGCACCGGGATCATGTACGAGCAGTACTTC.